These 23 T cell receptor beta chains originate from one sample sequenced in a study of CD8 T cells in Susac syndrome. Reverse transcription used roughly 0.45 to 1 ug RNA and random hexamers. TCRdb analysed the immunoSEQ multiplex PCR reads with MiXCR anew, one entry per CDR3 protein. The sample shows 250,000 to 300,000 distinct CDR3 sequences, roughly 85% of them seen only once. The sequencing input was CD8+ T cells from PBMCs. These receptors originate from a human donor with multiple sclerosis.

This clonotype came up once. The rearrangement uses TRBV12-3 or TRBV12-4 and TRBJ1-1; no clear D gene. The CDR3 runs to 13 residues. The ends were cut back, 5 bases at V and 8 bases at J, with 15 bases in the middle. CDR3 sequence reads: CASSLGTSIEAFF. CDR3 in DNA: TGTGCCAGCAGTCTCGGCACTTCGATAGAAGCTTTCTTT.

This chain uses TRBV10-3 with TRBJ2-1, with TRBD2 matching 10 bases. The length of the CDR3 is 13 residues. V trimming: 5 bases; J trimming: 5 bases; junction bases outside the gene matches: 0. The germline CDR1 and CDR2 sequences are ENHRY and SYGVKD. CDR3 in DNA: TGTGCCATCAGTCTAGCGGGAGACAATGAGCAGTTCTTC. Translation: CAISLAGDNEQFF.

DNA for the CDR3: TGTGCCAGCACCTCCTTGGGTGCCGAGACCCAGTACTTC. It specifies CASTSLGAETQYF. The chain links TRBV27 to TRBJ2-5; D call uncertain. V was pared by 7 bases and J by 5 bases, with 14 bases between. The CDR3 runs 13 residues. Germline CDR1 and CDR2: MNHEY and SMNVEV (reference sequence).

The chain combines TRBV5-1 with TRBJ2-7; D call uncertain. V lost 7 bases to trimming and J lost 5 bases, with 16 bases between them. This CDR3 contains 13 residues. Germline values: CDR1 SGHRS, CDR2 YFSETQ. The CDR3 sequence is CASFGQSVNEQYF. DNA of the CDR3: TGCGCCAGCTTCGGGCAGTCAGTAAACGAGCAGTACTTC.

The chain has TRBV5-5 and TRBJ2-7; D gene ambiguous. The V gene lost 2 bases and the J gene lost 4 bases, with 10 bases spanning the gap. The length of the CDR3 is 13 residues. In germline, CDR1 is SGHKS, CDR2 YYEKEE (reference sequence). The CDR3 protein is CASSFKGTYEQYF. The CDR3 nucleotides read TGTGCCAGCAGCTTCAAGGGAACGTACGAGCAGTACTTC. Filled out from reference TRBV5-5 and TRBJ2-7, the complete variable domain reads DAGVTQSPTHLIKTRGQQVTLRCSPISGHKSVSWYQQVLGQGPQFIFQYYEKEERGRGNFPDRFSARQFPNYSSELNVNALLLGDSALYLCASSFKGTYEQYFGPGTRLTVT.

The chain links TRBV5-1 to TRBJ2-1, with 7 bases that match TRBD2. This CDR3 is 12 amino acids long. Germline V gene sequence: CDR1 SGHRS, CDR2 YFSETQ. The V and J ends lost 5 bases and 6 bases, in that order; junction bases with no gene match: 2. The CDR3 nucleotides are TGCGCCAGCAGGGGGACTACCAATGAGCAGTTCTTC. Its protein product is CASRGTTNEQFF. The variable domain in full, with the rest retrieved from reference TRBV5-1 and TRBJ2-1, is KAGVTQTPRYLIKTRGQQVTLSCSPISGHRSVSWYQQTPGQGLQFLFEYFSETQRNKGNFPGRFSGRQFSNSRSEMNVSTLELGDSALYLCASRGTTNEQFFGPGTRLTVL.

This clonotype was detected only once. The chain employs TRBV5-1 and TRBJ2-5, with D hard to call. From germline, CDR1 is SGHRS and CDR2 YFSETQ. This CDR3 has 17 residues. With 0 bases removed from V and 0 bases from J, the gap between germline ends came to 15 bases. The chain's CDR3 is CASSLGVERAYQETQYF. CDR3 nucleotide sequence: TGCGCCAGCAGCTTGGGGGTGGAACGGGCGTACCAAGAGACCCAGTACTTC.

V gene TRBV30 combines with J gene TRBJ1-1; the D gene is possibly TRBD1 (6 bases). The CDR3 runs to 13 residues. Germline assignment: CDR1 GTSNPN and CDR2 SVGIG (reference sequence). V was trimmed by 5 bases and J by 0 bases, leaving 10 bases between them. The CDR3 here is CAWHRAMNTEAFF. The CDR3 DNA follows: TGTGCCTGGCACAGGGCCATGAACACTGAAGCTTTCTTT. The full variable domain, in which reference TRBV30 and TRBJ1-1 provide the parts outside the CDR3, is SQTIHQWPATLVQPVGSPLSLECTVEGTSNPNLYWYRQAAGRGLQLLFYSVGIGQISSEVPQNLSASRPQDRQFILSSKKLLLSDSGFYLCAWHRAMNTEAFFGQGTRLTVV.

This rearrangement joins TRBV20-1 to TRBJ2-7; 16 bases are shared with TRBD2. CDR1 is DFQATT, CDR2 SNEGSKA, per germline (reference sequence). CDR3 length: 13 residues. V was clipped by 4 bases and J by 7 bases; unmatched bases: 1. The CDR3 region is CSATGLAGGEQYF. CDR3 sequence (DNA): TGCAGTGCTACGGGACTAGCGGGAGGGGAGCAGTACTTC.

The gene calls are TRBV5-1 and TRBJ1-2; D is uncertain. Trimming stripped 1 base from V and 3 bases from J, with 10 bases between. The CDR3 has 14 residues. Looked up from germline, CDR1 is SGHRS and CDR2 is YFSETQ. The chain's CDR3 is CASSLRSADYGYTF. The DNA of the CDR3 is TGCGCCAGCAGCTTGCGCTCGGCGGACTATGGCTACACCTTC.

The J gene is TRBJ2-3, the V gene TRBV9; a weak D match, TRBD1 (5 bases). The CDR3 length is 15 residues. Germline CDR1 and CDR2: SGDLS and YYNGEE. Trimming pared 0 bases from V and 2 bases from J, leaving 10 bases between. Here the CDR3 DNA reads TGTGCCAGCAGCGTAGCAGTGGACAACACAGATACGCAGTATTTT. Protein sequence: CASSVAVDNTDTQYF.

This rearrangement joins TRBV5-1 to TRBJ2-3; TRBD2 agrees at 7 bases. The V gene end was trimmed by 7 bases and the J gene end by 6 bases; junction bases not matched to a gene: 14. The CDR3 spans 15 residues. The V gene's germline CDR1 is SGHRS and CDR2 YFSETQ. In DNA, the CDR3 is TGCGCCAGCGTTTATGAGACTAGCCGACGGGATACGCAGTATTTT. It codes for CASVYETSRRDTQYF.

The chain uses TRBV19 and TRBJ2-3; TRBD1 is a possible D gene (6 bases). Trimming removed 6 bases from V and 3 bases from J, with 16 bases in between. CDR3 length equals 15 residues. The germline V gene has CDR1 LNHDA and CDR2 SQIVND (reference sequence). The CDR3 DNA sequence: TGTGCCAGTAGGCCGGCAGGGGAAGGGACAGATACGCAGTATTTT. Translated: CASRPAGEGTDTQYF.

This chain links TRBV12-3 or TRBV12-4 with TRBJ2-1; TRBD2 matches at 8 bases. Unmatched junction bases numbered 10, after V lost 6 bases and J lost 0 bases. CDR3 size: 17 residues. The CDR3 DNA follows: TGTGCCAGCAGGGGGACGGGAGGGCCTACCTCCTACAATGAGCAGTTCTTC. Its protein product is CASRGTGGPTSYNEQFF.

The genes are TRBV29-1 and TRBJ2-7; TRBD1 might be the D (6 bases). CDR1 is SQVTM and CDR2 is ANQGSEA in the germline V gene. The length of the CDR3 is 14 residues. Deletions cut 1 base from V and 3 bases from J, with 13 bases between. The CDR3 loop reads CSVEVRLQGYEQYF. CDR3 DNA sequence: TGCAGCGTTGAAGTACGCTTACAGGGCTACGAGCAGTACTTC.

The genes are TRBV29-1 and TRBJ1-1; 9 bases map to TRBD1. In germline, CDR1 is SQVTM, CDR2 ANQGSEA. CDR3 length: 13 residues. V lost 7 bases to trimming and J lost 5 bases; unmatched junction nucleotides: 8. CDR3 coding DNA: TGCAGCGGGGGACAGGGTAGTGTAACTGAAGCTTTCTTT. Its protein product is CSGGQGSVTEAFF.

The chain employs TRBV5-1 and TRBJ2-1, with D hard to call. CDR3 length: 13 amino acids. Germline V gene sequence: CDR1 SGHRS, CDR2 YFSETQ. V was cut by 5 bases and J by 7 bases, with 13 bases left in between. The CDR3 DNA follows: TGCGCCAGCAGTTATGTAGATGGAAATGAGCAGTTCTTC. Translated, it gives CASSYVDGNEQFF.

This chain links TRBV5-1 with TRBJ2-2, with D perhaps matching TRBD1 (6 bases). The V gene's germline CDR1 is SGHRS and CDR2 YFSETQ. With 3 bases removed from V and 3 bases from J, the gap between germline ends came to 9 bases. The CDR3 extends over 14 amino acids. Here the CDR3 reads CASSYREYTGELFF. The CDR3, as DNA: TGCGCCAGCAGCTACAGGGAATACACCGGGGAGCTGTTTTTT.

The genes are TRBV11-2 and TRBJ2-3, with a possible D match to TRBD1 (5 bases). The ends were cut back, 1 base at V and 0 bases at J, with 8 bases in the middle. This CDR3 spans 15 amino acids. CDR1 SGHAT and CDR2 FQNNGV come from the germline V gene. CDR3 in amino acids: CASSLVPGSTDTQYF. The CDR3 coding sequence is TGTGCCAGCAGCTTAGTCCCAGGGAGCACAGATACGCAGTATTTT.

This chain connects TRBV20-1 to TRBJ2-7, with no clear D. V was pared by 3 bases and J by 4 bases, with 1 base between. Per the germline V gene, CDR1 is DFQATT and CDR2 is SNEGSKA (reference sequence). The CDR3 totals 9 residues. CDR3 residues: CSARYEQYF. Written as DNA, the CDR3 is TGCAGTGCTAGGTACGAGCAGTACTTC.

The chain couples TRBV28 to TRBJ2-1; D is possibly TRBD2 (5 bases). This CDR3 comprises 13 residues. Trimming stripped 3 bases from V and 8 bases from J, with 11 bases between. From germline, CDR1 is MDHEN and CDR2 SYDVKM. In nucleotides, the CDR3 is TGTGCCAGCAGTTTCGGGGAAGGCGATGAGCAGTTCTTC. It is translated as CASSFGEGDEQFF.

The CDR3 coding sequence is TGTGCCATCTCGCTCCTGAACGACTTTGAGCAGTACTTC. Protein product: CAISLLNDFEQYF. The chain is built from TRBV28 and TRBJ2-7; D is ambiguous. Germline V lookup: CDR1 MDHEN, CDR2 SYDVKM. Trimming stripped 10 bases from V and 7 bases from J, with 20 bases between. The CDR3 loop spans 13 amino acids.

This clonotype has only a few counts. This chain uses TRBV20-1 with TRBJ2-7; a possible D gene is TRBD2 (6 bases). The CDR3 contains 14 residues. V lost 0 bases and J 6 bases, leaving 15 bases between the germline ends. Germline lookup yields CDR1 DFQATT and CDR2 SNEGSKA (reference sequence). The CDR3 here is CSARDLGGWAEQYF. The CDR3 DNA follows: TGCAGTGCTAGAGATCTCGGGGGATGGGCCGAGCAGTACTTC.